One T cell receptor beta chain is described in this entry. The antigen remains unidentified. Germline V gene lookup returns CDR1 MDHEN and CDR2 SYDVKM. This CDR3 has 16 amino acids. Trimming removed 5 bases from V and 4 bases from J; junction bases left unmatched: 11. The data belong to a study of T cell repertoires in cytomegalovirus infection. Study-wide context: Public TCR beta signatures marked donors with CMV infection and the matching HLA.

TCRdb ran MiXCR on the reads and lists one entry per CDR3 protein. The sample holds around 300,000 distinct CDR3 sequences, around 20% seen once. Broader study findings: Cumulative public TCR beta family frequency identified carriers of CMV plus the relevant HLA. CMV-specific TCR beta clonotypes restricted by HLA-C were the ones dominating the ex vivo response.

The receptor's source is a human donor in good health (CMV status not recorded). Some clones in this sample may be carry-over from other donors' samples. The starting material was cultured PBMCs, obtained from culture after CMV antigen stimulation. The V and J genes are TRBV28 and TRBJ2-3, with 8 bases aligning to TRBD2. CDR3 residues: CASSPLGGTRPDTQYF. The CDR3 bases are TGTGCCAGCAGTCCACTTGGGGGGACTAGGCCAGATACGCAGTATTTT.